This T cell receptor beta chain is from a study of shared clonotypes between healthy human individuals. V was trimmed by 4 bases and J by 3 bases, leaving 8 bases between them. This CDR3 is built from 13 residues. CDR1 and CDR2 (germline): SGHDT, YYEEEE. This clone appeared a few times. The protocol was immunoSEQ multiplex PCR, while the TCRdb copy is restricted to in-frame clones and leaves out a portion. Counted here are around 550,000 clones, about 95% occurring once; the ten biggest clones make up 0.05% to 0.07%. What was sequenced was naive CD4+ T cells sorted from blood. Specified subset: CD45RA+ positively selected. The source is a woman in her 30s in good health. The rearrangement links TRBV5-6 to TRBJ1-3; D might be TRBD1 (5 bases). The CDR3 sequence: CASSQGDGNTIYF. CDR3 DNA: TGTGCCAGCAGCCAAGGGGATGGAAACACCATATATTTT. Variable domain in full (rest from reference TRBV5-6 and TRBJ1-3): DAGVTQSPTHLIKTRGQQVTLRCSPKSGHDTVSWYQQALGQGPQFIFQYYEEEERQRGNFPDRFSGHQFPNYSSELNVNALLLGDSALYLCASSQGDGNTIYFGEGSWLTVV.